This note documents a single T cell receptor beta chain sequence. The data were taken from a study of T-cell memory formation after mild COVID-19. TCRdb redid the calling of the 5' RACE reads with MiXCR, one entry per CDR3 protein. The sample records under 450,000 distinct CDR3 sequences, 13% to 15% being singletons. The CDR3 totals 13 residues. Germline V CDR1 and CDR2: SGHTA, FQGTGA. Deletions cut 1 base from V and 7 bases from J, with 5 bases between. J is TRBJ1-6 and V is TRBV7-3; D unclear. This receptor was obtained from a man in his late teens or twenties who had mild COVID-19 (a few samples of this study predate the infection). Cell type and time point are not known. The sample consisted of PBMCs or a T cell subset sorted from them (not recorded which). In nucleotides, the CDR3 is TGTGCCAGCAGCTTAATGGAGAATTCACCCCTCCACTTT. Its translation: CASSLMENSPLHF.